These T cell receptor beta chains were read from a single sample in a study of blood T cell repertoires in COVID-19. Some clones are missing from TCRdb's copy, which holds only in-frame ones; the method was immunoSEQ multiplex PCR. The sample has approximately 230,000 clones, 85% to 90% seen once. The sample was PBMCs or T cells enriched from blood (not recorded which). All receptors come from a man between 18 and 35 years old who had recovered from COVID-19. CDR3s include the opening cysteine and the closing phenylalanine or tryptophan. D genes are given only for firm matches. Clone size, where shown, is once, few, many, or a class for clones that have expanded.

clone_size: few; v_call: TRBV5-4; d_call: TRBD1; j_call: TRBJ2-1; cdr3_aa: CASSKSTGQGYNEQFF; cdr3_nt: TGTGCCAGCAGCAAATCGACGGGACAGGGGTACAATGAGCAGTTCTTC
clone_size: NA; v_call: TRBV5-1; d_call: TRBD1; j_call: TRBJ2-5; cdr3_aa: CASSSTGGLETQYF; cdr3_nt: TGCGCCAGCAGCTCAACAGGGGGCCTAGAGACCCAGTACTTC
clone_size: NA; v_call: TRBV18; d_call: NA; j_call: TRBJ1-4; cdr3_aa: CASSRADTTNEKLFF; cdr3_nt: TGTGCCAGCTCACGGGCAGACACAACTAATGAAAAACTGTTTTTT
clone_size: NA; v_call: TRBV28; d_call: TRBD1; j_call: TRBJ1-5; cdr3_aa: CASGQGGSNQPQHF; cdr3_nt: TGTGCCAGCGGACAGGGAGGGAGCAATCAGCCCCAGCATTTT
clone_size: NA; v_call: TRBV28; d_call: NA; j_call: TRBJ1-2; cdr3_aa: CASSLGAGNYGYTF; cdr3_nt: TGTGCCAGCAGTTTAGGGGCGGGGAACTATGGCTACACCTTC
clone_size: NA; v_call: TRBV19; d_call: TRBD2; j_call: TRBJ2-7; cdr3_aa: CASSRGTSGISYEQYF; cdr3_nt: TGTGCCAGTAGTAGGGGGACTAGCGGGATCTCCTACGAGCAGTACTTC
clone_size: NA; v_call: TRBV9; d_call: NA; j_call: TRBJ2-1; cdr3_aa: CASSVGRFSYNEQFF; cdr3_nt: TGTGCCAGCAGCGTAGGGAGGTTCTCCTACAATGAGCAGTTCTTC
clone_size: NA; v_call: TRBV27; d_call: NA; j_call: TRBJ1-2; cdr3_aa: CASSKGQSYGYTF; cdr3_nt: TGTGCCAGCAGTAAAGGACAGTCCTATGGCTACACCTTC
clone_size: once; v_call: TRBV10-3; d_call: TRBD1; j_call: TRBJ1-1; cdr3_aa: CAISGQGGNTEAFF; cdr3_nt: TGTGCCATCAGTGGACAGGGGGGGAACACTGAAGCTTTCTTT
clone_size: NA; v_call: TRBV7-8; d_call: NA; j_call: TRBJ1-5; cdr3_aa: CASSRQVQGNQPQHF; cdr3_nt: TGTGCCAGCAGCAGACAGGTTCAAGGCAATCAGCCCCAGCATTTT
clone_size: NA; v_call: TRBV5-1; d_call: NA; j_call: TRBJ2-2; cdr3_aa: CASSLGIGGTGELFF; cdr3_nt: TGCGCCAGCAGCTTAGGGATCGGGGGCACCGGGGAGCTGTTTTTT
clone_size: NA; v_call: TRBV18; d_call: NA; j_call: TRBJ2-1; cdr3_aa: CASSPPARQDNEQFF; cdr3_nt: TGTGCCAGCTCACCACCGGCCAGACAAGACAATGAGCAGTTCTTC
clone_size: NA; v_call: TRBV7-2; d_call: NA; j_call: TRBJ1-2; cdr3_aa: CASSAGTLEYGYTF; cdr3_nt: TGTGCCAGCAGCGCGGGGACTCTGGAGTATGGCTACACCTTC
clone_size: NA; v_call: TRBV30; d_call: TRBD2; j_call: TRBJ2-3; cdr3_aa: CAWSLTSERDTQYF; cdr3_nt: TGTGCCTGGAGTCTAACTAGCGAGAGAGATACGCAGTATTTT
clone_size: NA; v_call: TRBV27; d_call: NA; j_call: TRBJ1-1; cdr3_aa: CASRGVMNTEAFF; cdr3_nt: TGTGCCAGCCGAGGAGTCATGAACACTGAAGCTTTCTTT
clone_size: NA; v_call: TRBV3-1/TRBV3-2; d_call: NA; j_call: TRBJ1-5; cdr3_aa: CASSQNGAQAPQHF; cdr3_nt: TGTGCCAGCAGCCAGAACGGTGCCCAGGCGCCCCAGCATTTT
clone_size: few; v_call: TRBV5-1; d_call: NA; j_call: TRBJ2-7; cdr3_aa: CASSFTSNYEQYF; cdr3_nt: TGCGCCAGCAGCTTCACTAGTAACTACGAGCAGTACTTC
clone_size: NA; v_call: TRBV5-1; d_call: NA; j_call: TRBJ2-5; cdr3_aa: CASSPNAGAGLETQYF; cdr3_nt: TGCGCCAGCAGCCCAAATGCGGGGGCCGGATTGGAGACCCAGTACTTC
clone_size: NA; v_call: TRBV6-6; d_call: NA; j_call: TRBJ1-5; cdr3_aa: CASRSGGEGNQPQHF; cdr3_nt: TGTGCCAGCAGATCAGGAGGGGAAGGCAATCAGCCCCAGCATTTT
clone_size: few; v_call: TRBV5-4; d_call: NA; j_call: TRBJ2-5; cdr3_aa: CASSFPGRSGETQYF; cdr3_nt: TGTGCCAGCAGCTTTCCGGGACGCAGCGGGGAGACCCAGTACTTC
clone_size: NA; v_call: TRBV28; d_call: TRBD2; j_call: TRBJ2-7; cdr3_aa: CASSPGLAGYHEQYF; cdr3_nt: TGTGCCAGCAGCCCAGGGCTAGCGGGATACCACGAGCAGTACTTC
clone_size: NA; v_call: TRBV7-9; d_call: TRBD2; j_call: TRBJ2-4; cdr3_aa: CASTPGGYDIQYF; cdr3_nt: TGTGCCAGCACCCCGGGGGGGTACGACATTCAGTACTTC
clone_size: once; v_call: TRBV11-2; d_call: TRBD2; j_call: TRBJ2-7; cdr3_aa: CASRASGYEQYF; cdr3_nt: TGTGCCAGCAGAGCTAGCGGTTACGAGCAGTACTTC
clone_size: NA; v_call: TRBV4-1; d_call: NA; j_call: TRBJ2-6; cdr3_aa: CASSQRTGQNGAGANVLTF; cdr3_nt: TGCGCCAGCAGCCAAAGGACGGGCCAAAACGGGGCTGGGGCCAACGTCCTGACTTTC
clone_size: NA; v_call: TRBV27; d_call: NA; j_call: TRBJ1-5; cdr3_aa: CASSLGRDLSNQPQHF; cdr3_nt: TGTGCCAGCAGTTTAGGACGGGATCTTAGCAATCAGCCCCAGCATTTT
clone_size: NA; v_call: TRBV9; d_call: NA; j_call: TRBJ2-7; cdr3_aa: CASSVDPYDYEQYF; cdr3_nt: TGTGCCAGCAGCGTAGATCCCTACGACTACGAGCAGTACTTC
clone_size: NA; v_call: TRBV7-9; d_call: NA; j_call: TRBJ2-5; cdr3_aa: CASSSWRDEETQYF; cdr3_nt: TGTGCCAGCAGCTCGTGGCGGGACGAAGAGACCCAGTACTTC
clone_size: NA; v_call: TRBV7-9; d_call: NA; j_call: TRBJ1-6; cdr3_aa: CASSSEQGVHSPLHF; cdr3_nt: TGTGCCAGCAGCTCGGAACAGGGAGTACACTCACCCCTCCACTTT
clone_size: NA; v_call: TRBV5-1; d_call: TRBD1; j_call: TRBJ2-3; cdr3_aa: CASSLGQGAITDTQYF; cdr3_nt: TGCGCCAGCAGCTTGGGGCAGGGGGCCATCACAGATACGCAGTATTTT
clone_size: NA; v_call: TRBV28; d_call: TRBD1; j_call: TRBJ1-6; cdr3_aa: CASRMTGGVSPLHF; cdr3_nt: TGTGCCAGCAGAATGACAGGGGGTGTTTCACCCCTCCACTTT
clone_size: NA; v_call: TRBV5-1; d_call: NA; j_call: TRBJ2-5; cdr3_aa: CASSLQTRETQYF; cdr3_nt: TGCGCCAGCAGCCTACAGACCCGTGAGACCCAGTACTTC
clone_size: NA; v_call: TRBV27; d_call: NA; j_call: TRBJ1-5; cdr3_aa: CASSLTGAPNQPQHF; cdr3_nt: TGTGCCAGCAGTTTGACAGGTGCCCCCAATCAGCCCCAGCATTTT
clone_size: NA; v_call: TRBV12-1; d_call: NA; j_call: TRBJ2-1; cdr3_aa: CASSFVGGVSYNEQFF; cdr3_nt: TGTGCCAGCAGCTTTGTAGGGGGAGTATCCTACAATGAGCAGTTCTTC
clone_size: NA; v_call: TRBV19; d_call: NA; j_call: TRBJ1-4; cdr3_aa: CASSLRQANEKLFF; cdr3_nt: TGTGCCAGTAGTCTTAGACAGGCTAATGAAAAACTGTTTTTT
clone_size: NA; v_call: TRBV2; d_call: TRBD2; j_call: TRBJ2-1; cdr3_aa: CASSERLAGLNEQFF; cdr3_nt: TGTGCCAGCAGTGAAAGGCTAGCGGGACTCAATGAGCAGTTCTTC
clone_size: NA; v_call: TRBV19; d_call: TRBD2; j_call: TRBJ2-1; cdr3_aa: CASRLTSGNEQFF; cdr3_nt: TGTGCCAGTAGACTGACTAGCGGCAATGAGCAGTTCTTC
clone_size: NA; v_call: TRBV18; d_call: NA; j_call: TRBJ1-3; cdr3_aa: CASSIGDSSGNTIYF; cdr3_nt: TGTGCCAGCTCTATCGGAGACAGCTCTGGAAACACCATATATTTT
clone_size: NA; v_call: TRBV7-9; d_call: TRBD2; j_call: TRBJ2-7; cdr3_aa: CASSPGLAGETHSYEQYF; cdr3_nt: TGTGCCAGCAGCCCCGGACTAGCGGGGGAAACCCACTCCTACGAGCAGTACTTC
clone_size: NA; v_call: TRBV7-9; d_call: TRBD2; j_call: TRBJ2-7; cdr3_aa: CASSHPNNVTSGRFHEQYF; cdr3_nt: TGTGCCAGCAGCCATCCCAACAATGTGACTAGCGGGAGATTCCACGAGCAGTACTTC
clone_size: NA; v_call: TRBV4-1; d_call: NA; j_call: TRBJ1-1; cdr3_aa: CASSQDNRRGGDTEAFF; cdr3_nt: TGCGCCAGCAGCCAAGATAATCGGAGGGGAGGGGACACTGAAGCTTTCTTT
clone_size: NA; v_call: TRBV5-1; d_call: NA; j_call: TRBJ2-7; cdr3_aa: CASSLAVVTYEQYF; cdr3_nt: TGCGCCAGCAGCTTGGCAGTCGTGACCTACGAGCAGTACTTC
clone_size: NA; v_call: TRBV30; d_call: TRBD1; j_call: TRBJ1-5; cdr3_aa: CAWSTGTGDQPQHF; cdr3_nt: TGTGCCTGGAGTACCGGGACAGGGGATCAGCCCCAGCATTTT
clone_size: NA; v_call: TRBV5-1; d_call: TRBD2; j_call: TRBJ2-7; cdr3_aa: CASSESGGRTYEQYF; cdr3_nt: TGCGCCAGCAGCGAGAGCGGGGGCCGCACCTACGAGCAGTACTTC
clone_size: NA; v_call: TRBV21-1; d_call: NA; j_call: TRBJ2-2; cdr3_aa: CASSKRIGYTGELFF; cdr3_nt: TGTGCCAGCAGCAAAAGGATCGGGTACACCGGGGAGCTGTTTTTT
clone_size: few; v_call: TRBV5-1; d_call: NA; j_call: TRBJ2-7; cdr3_aa: CASSLGSVYEQYF; cdr3_nt: TGCGCCAGCAGCTTGGGTAGCGTCTACGAGCAGTACTTC
clone_size: NA; v_call: TRBV7-9; d_call: NA; j_call: TRBJ1-6; cdr3_aa: CASRRTGTNNSPLHF; cdr3_nt: TGTGCCAGCAGGAGAACCGGGACAAATAATTCACCCCTCCACTTT
clone_size: NA; v_call: TRBV7-9; d_call: TRBD1; j_call: TRBJ1-1; cdr3_aa: CASSHRGTGDNTEAFF; cdr3_nt: TGTGCCAGCAGCCACCGAGGGACAGGGGACAACACTGAAGCTTTCTTT
clone_size: NA; v_call: TRBV20-1; d_call: NA; j_call: TRBJ2-1; cdr3_aa: CSASWLGGRTVREQFF; cdr3_nt: TGCAGTGCTAGTTGGCTTGGTGGGAGGACGGTTCGAGAGCAGTTCTTC
clone_size: NA; v_call: TRBV10-3; d_call: TRBD1; j_call: TRBJ1-6; cdr3_aa: CAISAGTDNSPLHF; cdr3_nt: TGTGCCATCAGTGCTGGGACAGATAATTCACCCCTCCACTTT
clone_size: NA; v_call: TRBV10-3; d_call: TRBD1; j_call: TRBJ2-3; cdr3_aa: CAISKPTGGRTDTQYF; cdr3_nt: TGTGCCATCAGTAAGCCGACAGGGGGCAGGACAGATACGCAGTATTTT
clone_size: NA; v_call: TRBV4-1; d_call: NA; j_call: TRBJ2-7; cdr3_aa: CASSQVDRASYEQYF; cdr3_nt: TGCGCCAGCAGCCAAGTCGACAGAGCCTCCTACGAGCAGTACTTC
clone_size: NA; v_call: TRBV12-3/TRBV12-4; d_call: NA; j_call: TRBJ1-4; cdr3_aa: CASVGSTNEKLFF; cdr3_nt: TGTGCCAGTGTAGGGAGCACTAATGAAAAACTGTTTTTT
clone_size: NA; v_call: TRBV18; d_call: TRBD1; j_call: TRBJ1-1; cdr3_aa: CASSPQFTSGGAEAFF; cdr3_nt: TGTGCCAGCTCACCACAGTTTACATCAGGGGGAGCTGAAGCTTTCTTT
clone_size: once; v_call: TRBV5-1; d_call: NA; j_call: TRBJ1-4; cdr3_aa: CASSRGFHEKLFF; cdr3_nt: TGCGCCAGCAGCCGGGGTTTTCATGAAAAACTGTTTTTT
clone_size: NA; v_call: TRBV3-1/TRBV3-2; d_call: NA; j_call: TRBJ2-7; cdr3_aa: CASKGQRYEQYF; cdr3_nt: TGTGCCAGCAAAGGACAGCGCTACGAGCAGTACTTC